These T cell receptor beta chains were read from a single sample in a study of T cells in Graves' hyperthyroidism and ophthalmopathy. TCRdb re-analysed the multiplex PCR reads in MiXCR, keeping a single row per CDR3 protein. The sample consists of more than 450,000 distinct CDR3 sequences, just under 20% of them appearing once. The sequenced material came from blood. These receptors all come from a man aged 35 to 55 with Graves' ophthalmopathy. Both conserved end residues are part of each CDR3. Fields, in order: V gene, D gene, clone size, J gene, CDR3 protein, CDR3 DNA. The D gene is left open where the match is weak. Clone sizes are given selectively: once, few, many, or a class where the clone is expanded.

v_call: TRBV7-9; d_call: .; clone_size: .; j_call: TRBJ2-1; cdr3_aa: CASSLARETGTYNEQFF; cdr3_nt: TGTGCCAGCAGCTTAGCGCGCGAGACTGGAACATACAATGAGCAGTTCTTC
v_call: TRBV4-3; d_call: .; clone_size: few; j_call: TRBJ2-1; cdr3_aa: CASSQSHQEQFF; cdr3_nt: TGCGCCAGCAGCCAAAGTCATCAGGAGCAGTTCTTC
v_call: TRBV2; d_call: .; clone_size: many; j_call: TRBJ1-2; cdr3_aa: CASSGGGSYGYTF; cdr3_nt: TGTGCCAGCAGTGGAGGAGGATCCTATGGCTACACCTTC
v_call: TRBV7-2; d_call: .; clone_size: few; j_call: TRBJ1-2; cdr3_aa: CASSSQGVYGYTF; cdr3_nt: TGTGCCAGCAGCTCACAGGGAGTCTATGGCTACACCTTC
v_call: TRBV18; d_call: TRBD2; clone_size: many; j_call: TRBJ2-3; cdr3_aa: CASSPTSGGTDTQYF; cdr3_nt: TGTGCCAGCTCACCGACTAGCGGGGGCACAGATACGCAGTATTTT
v_call: TRBV5-4; d_call: .; clone_size: .; j_call: TRBJ2-4; cdr3_aa: CASSSPGDIQYF; cdr3_nt: TGTGCCAGCAGCTCCCCAGGGGACATTCAGTACTTC
v_call: TRBV19; d_call: .; clone_size: .; j_call: TRBJ2-2; cdr3_aa: CASRPVTANTGELFF; cdr3_nt: TGTGCCAGTAGACCCGTAACAGCGAACACCGGGGAGCTGTTTTTT
v_call: TRBV3-1; d_call: .; clone_size: many; j_call: TRBJ1-2; cdr3_aa: CASSQGDRPRTGGYTF; cdr3_nt: TGTGCCAGCAGCCAAGGGGACCGCCCTCGGACCGGTGGCTACACCTTC
v_call: TRBV27; d_call: .; clone_size: .; j_call: TRBJ1-1; cdr3_aa: CASGGPMNTEAFF; cdr3_nt: TGTGCCAGCGGGGGACCGATGAACACTGAAGCTTTCTTT
v_call: TRBV3-1; d_call: .; clone_size: many; j_call: TRBJ1-4; cdr3_aa: CASSHRSAGGEEKLFF; cdr3_nt: TGTGCCAGCAGCCACAGATCGGCGGGGGGTGAGGAAAAACTGTTTTTT
v_call: TRBV7-2; d_call: .; clone_size: many; j_call: TRBJ2-3; cdr3_aa: CASSLGGHMSDTQYF; cdr3_nt: TGTGCCAGCAGCCTAGGGGGGCATATGAGTGATACGCAGTATTTT
v_call: TRBV7-9; d_call: TRBD1; clone_size: many; j_call: TRBJ2-1; cdr3_aa: CASSLWGQGLNEQFF; cdr3_nt: TGTGCCAGCAGCTTATGGGGACAGGGGCTCAATGAGCAGTTCTTC
v_call: TRBV27; d_call: .; clone_size: few; j_call: TRBJ2-1; cdr3_aa: CASSSYGPYNEQFF; cdr3_nt: TGTGCCAGCAGTTCGTACGGCCCCTACAATGAGCAGTTCTTC
v_call: TRBV20-1; d_call: TRBD2; clone_size: many; j_call: TRBJ2-3; cdr3_aa: CSARDHGTSGTDTQYF; cdr3_nt: TGCAGTGCTAGAGATCATGGGACTAGCGGGACAGATACGCAGTATTTT
v_call: TRBV28; d_call: TRBD2; clone_size: few; j_call: TRBJ2-1; cdr3_aa: CVSNALAGSYNEQFF; cdr3_nt: TGTGTCAGCAACGCGCTAGCGGGGTCTTACAATGAGCAGTTCTTC
v_call: TRBV9; d_call: .; clone_size: .; j_call: TRBJ1-5; cdr3_aa: CASSVTDSGQLQHF; cdr3_nt: TGTGCCAGCAGCGTAACGGACAGCGGGCAGCTCCAGCATTTT
v_call: TRBV20-1; d_call: TRBD2; clone_size: many; j_call: TRBJ2-1; cdr3_aa: CRDLSGGSYNEQFF; cdr3_nt: TGCAGAGACCTTAGCGGGGGCTCCTACAATGAGCAGTTCTTC